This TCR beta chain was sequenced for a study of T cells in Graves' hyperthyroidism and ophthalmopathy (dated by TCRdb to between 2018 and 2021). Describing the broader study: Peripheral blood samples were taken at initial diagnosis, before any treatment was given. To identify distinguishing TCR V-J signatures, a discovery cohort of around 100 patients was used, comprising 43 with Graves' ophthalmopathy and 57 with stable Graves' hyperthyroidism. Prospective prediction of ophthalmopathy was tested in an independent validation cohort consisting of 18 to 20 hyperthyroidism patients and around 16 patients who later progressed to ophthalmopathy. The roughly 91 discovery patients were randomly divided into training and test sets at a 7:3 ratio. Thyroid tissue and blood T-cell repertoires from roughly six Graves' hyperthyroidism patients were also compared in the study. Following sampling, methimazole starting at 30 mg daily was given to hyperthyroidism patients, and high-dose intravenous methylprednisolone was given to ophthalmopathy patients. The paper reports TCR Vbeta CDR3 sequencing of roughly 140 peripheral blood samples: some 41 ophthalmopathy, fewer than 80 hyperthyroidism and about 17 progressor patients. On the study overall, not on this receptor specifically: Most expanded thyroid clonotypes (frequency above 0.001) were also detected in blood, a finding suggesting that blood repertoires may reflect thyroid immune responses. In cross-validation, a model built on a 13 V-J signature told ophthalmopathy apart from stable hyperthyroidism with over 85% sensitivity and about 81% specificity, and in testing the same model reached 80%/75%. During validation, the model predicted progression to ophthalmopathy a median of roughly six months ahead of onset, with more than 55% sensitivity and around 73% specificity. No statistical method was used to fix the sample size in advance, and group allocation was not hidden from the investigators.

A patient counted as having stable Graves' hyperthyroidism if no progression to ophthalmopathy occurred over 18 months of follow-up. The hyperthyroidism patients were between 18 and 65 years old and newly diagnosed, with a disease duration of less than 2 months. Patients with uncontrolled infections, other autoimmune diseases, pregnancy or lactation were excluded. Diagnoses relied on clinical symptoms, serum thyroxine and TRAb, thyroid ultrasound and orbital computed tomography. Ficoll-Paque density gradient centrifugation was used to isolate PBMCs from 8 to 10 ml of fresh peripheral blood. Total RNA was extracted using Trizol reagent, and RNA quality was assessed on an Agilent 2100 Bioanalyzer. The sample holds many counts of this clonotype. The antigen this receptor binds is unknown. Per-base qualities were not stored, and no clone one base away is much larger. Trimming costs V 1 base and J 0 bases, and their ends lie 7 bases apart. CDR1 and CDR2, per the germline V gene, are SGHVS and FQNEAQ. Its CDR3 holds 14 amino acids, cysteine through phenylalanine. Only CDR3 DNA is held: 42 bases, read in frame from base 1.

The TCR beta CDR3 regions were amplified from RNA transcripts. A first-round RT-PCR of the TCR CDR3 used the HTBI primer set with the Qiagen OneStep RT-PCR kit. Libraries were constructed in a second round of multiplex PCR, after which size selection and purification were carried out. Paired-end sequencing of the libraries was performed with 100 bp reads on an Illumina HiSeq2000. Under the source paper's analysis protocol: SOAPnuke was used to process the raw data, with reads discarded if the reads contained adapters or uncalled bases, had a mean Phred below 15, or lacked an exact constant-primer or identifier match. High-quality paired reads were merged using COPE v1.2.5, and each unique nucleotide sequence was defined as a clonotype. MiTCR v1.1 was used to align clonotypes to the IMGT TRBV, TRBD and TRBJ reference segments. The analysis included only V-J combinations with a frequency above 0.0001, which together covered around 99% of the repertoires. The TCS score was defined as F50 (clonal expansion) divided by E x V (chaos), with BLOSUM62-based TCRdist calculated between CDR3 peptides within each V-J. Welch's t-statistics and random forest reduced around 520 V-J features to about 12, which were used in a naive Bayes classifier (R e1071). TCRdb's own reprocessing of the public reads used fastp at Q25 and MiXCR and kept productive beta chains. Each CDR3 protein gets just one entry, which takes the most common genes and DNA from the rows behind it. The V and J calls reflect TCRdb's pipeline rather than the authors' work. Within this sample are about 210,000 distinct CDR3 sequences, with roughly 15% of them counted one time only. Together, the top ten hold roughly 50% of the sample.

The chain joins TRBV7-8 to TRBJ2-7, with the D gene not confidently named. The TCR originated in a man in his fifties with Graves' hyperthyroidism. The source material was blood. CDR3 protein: CASSLDTNSYEQYF. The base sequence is TGTGCCAGCAGCTTAGATACCAACTCCTACGAGCAGTACTTC. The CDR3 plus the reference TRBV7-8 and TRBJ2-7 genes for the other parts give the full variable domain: GAGVSQSPRYKVAKRGQDVALRCDPISGHVSLFWYQQALGQGPEFLTYFQNEAQLDKSGLPSDRFFAERPEGSVSTLKIQRTQQEDSAVYLCASSLDTNSYEQYFGPGTRLTVT.